This T cell receptor beta chain was identified in a study of blood T cell repertoires in COVID-19. Study in general: Whether acute or convalescent, the COVID-19 samples came from the United States, Italy and Spain. Sample material is recorded as cDNA or gDNA derived from T cells, B-cell-depleted T cells, or PBMCs.

The germline V gene has CDR1 MGHDK and CDR2 SYGVNS. CDR3 size: 15 residues. Trimming left V 6 bases short and J 0 bases short, with 12 bases between. Data came from immunoSEQ multiplex PCR; TCRdb stores just in-frame clones and leaves some out. The sample lists under 450,000 clones, about 91% seen once, with about 12% in the top ten. The specimen sequenced was peripheral blood. This receptor was taken from a woman between 45 and 60 years old with COVID-19, enrolled during active disease. The chain links TRBV25-1 to TRBJ2-4, with D perhaps matching TRBD1 (5 bases). DNA of the CDR3: TGTGCCAGCAGAGAGAGGACACTAGCCAAAAACATTCAGTACTTC. Translated, it gives CASRERTLAKNIQYF.